This T cell receptor (beta chain) was observed in a study of blood T cell repertoires in COVID-19. The CDR3 runs 15 residues. Trimming cost V 2 bases and J 8 bases; bases outside gene matches: 6. Per the germline V gene, CDR1 is SGHDN and CDR2 is FVKESK. Sequenced by immunoSEQ multiplex PCR; TCRdb stores in-frame clones only, minus some. The profile shows some 200,000 clones, just over 90% of them singletons. The specimen was peripheral blood. This receptor was obtained from a man younger than 45 with acute or convalescent COVID-19. The chain uses TRBV14 and TRBJ1-6; the match to TRBD1 covers 7 bases. This CDR3 is CASSQRTGAYSPLHF. The DNA of the CDR3 is TGTGCCAGCAGCCAACGGACAGGAGCCTATTCACCCCTCCACTTT.